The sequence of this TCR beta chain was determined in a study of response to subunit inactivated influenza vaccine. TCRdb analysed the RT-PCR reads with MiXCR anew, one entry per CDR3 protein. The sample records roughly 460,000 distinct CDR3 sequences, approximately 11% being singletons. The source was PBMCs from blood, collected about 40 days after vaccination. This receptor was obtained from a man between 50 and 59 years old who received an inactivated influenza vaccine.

CDR3 in amino acids: CSASHSLNEQFF. The CDR3 DNA is TGCAGTGCTAGTCACAGCCTCAATGAGCAGTTCTTC. The chain is built from TRBV20-1 and TRBJ2-1; unclear D gene. Deletions cut 3 bases from V and 6 bases from J, with 9 bases between. Germline lookup yields CDR1 DFQATT and CDR2 SNEGSKA (reference sequence). This CDR3 spans 12 amino acids.